Listed here are 8 T cell receptor beta chains from one sample, sequenced in a study of OX40 agonist ivuxolimab in advanced cancers. Measured with immunoSEQ multiplex PCR; TCRdb has only the in-frame clones, and not every one. The table lists around 39,000 clones, approximately 78% of them singletons, with 22% in the top ten. Material: CD4+ or CD8+ T cells sorted from blood, obtained in a trial of the OX40 agonist ivuxolimab. These receptors originate from an adult with an advanced solid tumor such as melanoma, head and neck, liver or kidney cancer.

The rearrangement uses TRBV10-1 and TRBJ2-3; D is undetermined. Germline loops: CDR1 WNHNN, CDR2 SYGVQD (reference sequence). The CDR3 length is 14 residues. V was shortened by 8 bases and J by 3 bases, with 15 bases between the two germline ends. The CDR3 nucleotides read TGCGCCAGCTCCCGAGTTGTGGAAACAGATACGCAGTATTTT. This sequence encodes CASSRVVETDTQYF.

This chain joins TRBV18 and TRBJ2-1; 10 nucleotides match TRBD2. CDR3 length: 18 amino acids. V lost 3 bases and J lost 8; bases outside the gene matches: 16. Germline values: CDR1 KGHSH, CDR2 LQKENI. CDR3 protein: CASSPPYPNSGGRDEQFF. The CDR3 region has the DNA TGTGCCAGCTCACCGCCGTACCCCAATAGCGGGGGGAGGGATGAGCAGTTCTTC. Filled out from reference TRBV18 and TRBJ2-1, the complete variable domain reads NAGVMQNPRHLVRRRGQEARLRCSPMKGHSHVYWYRQLPEEGLKFMVYLQKENIIDESGMPKERFSAEFPKEGPSILRIQQVVRGDSAAYFCASSPPYPNSGGRDEQFFGPGTRLTVL.

This chain links TRBV11-2 with TRBJ2-1; the D gene is possibly TRBD2 (7 bases). V lost 6 bases, J lost 5 bases, and 17 bases lay in between. CDR1 is SGHAT, CDR2 FQNNGV, per germline. CDR3 length: 15 amino acids. The CDR3 loop is CASSYLGGGDNEQFF. CDR3 nucleotides: TGTGCCAGCAGTTATCTTGGCGGGGGCGACAATGAGCAGTTCTTC.

The table lists this clone with a few counts. The CDR3 DNA is TGTGCCAGCAGCTTAACCCCAAGCGGGATTGAGCAGTTCTTC. The encoded protein is CASSLTPSGIEQFF. V and J are TRBV7-3 and TRBJ2-1; 7 bases agree with TRBD2. Per germline, CDR1 SGHTA and CDR2 FQGTGA. The CDR3 is 14 amino acids. J gave up 9 bases and V 0 bases, and 5 bases lay outside the gene matches.

The V call is TRBV19, the J call TRBJ2-1, with D unclear. CDR3 size: 10 residues. Looked up from germline, CDR1 is LNHDA and CDR2 is SQIVND (reference sequence). The ends were cut back, 6 bases at V and 6 bases at J, with 3 bases in the middle. Written as DNA, the CDR3 is TGTGCCAGTAGCATCAATGAGCAGTTCTTC. Its protein is CASSINEQFF.

Only a few counts were recorded for this clone. The V gene is TRBV28, the J gene TRBJ1-4; 7 positions match TRBD1. The CDR3 is 16 amino acids. Germline trimming cut 5 bases from V and 0 bases from J; bases unmatched to any gene: 6. The V gene's germline CDR1 is MDHEN and CDR2 SYDVKM. Written as DNA, the CDR3 is TGTGCCAGCAGTCCGGACAGGCGACCAACTAATGAAAAACTGTTTTTT. Its translation: CASSPDRRPTNEKLFF.

The chain employs TRBV4-2 and TRBJ2-1; tentatively, D is TRBD2 (6 bases). Trimming shortened V by 1 base and J by 11 bases, and 15 bases separated the two germline ends. Germline-derived CDR1 and CDR2 are LGHNA and YNFKEQ. This CDR3 has 14 amino acids. The CDR3 loop is CASSQALVEGKQFF. CDR3 sequence (DNA): TGTGCCAGCAGCCAAGCACTAGTGGAGGGCAAGCAGTTCTTC.

The chain joins TRBV7-8 to TRBJ1-5; tentatively, D is TRBD1 (5 bases). The CDR3 is 17 residues long. Germline values: CDR1 SGHVS, CDR2 FQNEAQ. V dropped 5 bases and J dropped 0 bases, with 17 bases sitting between them. The CDR3 loop is CASSTGGRGYSNQPQHF. For the CDR3, the DNA is TGTGCCAGCAGCACAGGTGGGAGGGGATATAGCAATCAGCCCCAGCATTTT.